In this sample, the clone carrying this T cell receptor beta chain turned up many times. The sample is drawn from a study of regulatory T cells in long-lasting Graves disease. TCR beta libraries were built with iRepertoire HTBI primers and Arm-PCR of CDR3 regions. TCRdb reanalysed the multiplex PCR reads using MiXCR and keeps one entry per CDR3 protein. The sample yields about 340,000 distinct CDR3 sequences, about 20% seen once. Time point in this sample: persistent/refractory GD, antithyroid drugs over 5 years with positive TRAb. PBMCs provided the RNA from which the TCR library was made. Trimming took off 9 bases at V and 6 bases at J, with 15 bases between the two ends. Per the germline V gene, CDR1 is MNHEY and CDR2 is SMNVEV (reference sequence). This CDR3 spans 13 amino acids.

The V and J genes are TRBV27 and TRBJ2-4; possibly TRBD1 or TRBD2 for D (6 bases each). Here the sequenced sample was peripheral blood mononuclear cells (PBMCs), taken when the disease was refractory, from a patient treated with antithyroid drugs. This TCR was recovered from a female donor with Graves disease. The CDR3 spells CARGGFVRNIQYF. The CDR3 DNA sequence: TGTGCCAGGGGGGGCTTTGTTAGAAACATTCAGTACTTC.